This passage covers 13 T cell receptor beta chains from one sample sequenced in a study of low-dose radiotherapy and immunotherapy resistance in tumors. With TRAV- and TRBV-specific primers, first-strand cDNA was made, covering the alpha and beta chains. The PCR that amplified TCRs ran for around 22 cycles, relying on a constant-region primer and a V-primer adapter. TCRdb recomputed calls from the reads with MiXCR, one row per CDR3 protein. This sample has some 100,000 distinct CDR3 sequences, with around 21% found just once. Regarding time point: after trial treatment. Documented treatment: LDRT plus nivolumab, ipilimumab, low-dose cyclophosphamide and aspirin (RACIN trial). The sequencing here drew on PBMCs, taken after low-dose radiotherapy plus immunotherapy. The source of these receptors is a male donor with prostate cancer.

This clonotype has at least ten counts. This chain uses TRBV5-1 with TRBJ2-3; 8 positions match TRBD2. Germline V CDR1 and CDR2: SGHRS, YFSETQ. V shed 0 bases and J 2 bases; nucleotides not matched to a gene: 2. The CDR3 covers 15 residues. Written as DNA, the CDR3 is TGCGCCAGCAGCTTGGTTAGCGGGGACACAGATACGCAGTATTTT. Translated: CASSLVSGDTDTQYF.

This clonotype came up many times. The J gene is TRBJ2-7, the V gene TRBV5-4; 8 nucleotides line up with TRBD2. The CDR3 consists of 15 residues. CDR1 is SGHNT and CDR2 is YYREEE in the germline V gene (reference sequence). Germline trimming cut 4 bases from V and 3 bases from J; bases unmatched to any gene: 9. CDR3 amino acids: CASSRRGLAGYEQYF. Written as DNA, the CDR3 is TGTGCCAGCAGCCGACGCGGACTAGCTGGCTACGAGCAGTACTTC.

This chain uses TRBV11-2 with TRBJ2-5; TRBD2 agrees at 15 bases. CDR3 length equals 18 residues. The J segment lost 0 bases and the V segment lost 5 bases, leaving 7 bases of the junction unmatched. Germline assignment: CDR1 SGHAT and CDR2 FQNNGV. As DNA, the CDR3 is TGTGCCAGCAGCCCGGGACTAGCGGGGGGACCTAACCAAGAGACCCAGTACTTC. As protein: CASSPGLAGGPNQETQYF.

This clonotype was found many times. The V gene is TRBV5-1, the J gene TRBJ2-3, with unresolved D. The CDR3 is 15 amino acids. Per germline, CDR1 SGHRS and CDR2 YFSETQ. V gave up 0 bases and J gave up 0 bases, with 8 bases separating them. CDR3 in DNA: TGCGCCAGCAGCTTGGGCCGGGCGAGCACAGATACGCAGTATTTT. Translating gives CASSLGRASTDTQYF. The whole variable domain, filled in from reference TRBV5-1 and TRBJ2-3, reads KAGVTQTPRYLIKTRGQQVTLSCSPISGHRSVSWYQQTPGQGLQFLFEYFSETQRNKGNFPGRFSGRQFSNSRSEMNVSTLELGDSALYLCASSLGRASTDTQYFGPGTRLTVL.

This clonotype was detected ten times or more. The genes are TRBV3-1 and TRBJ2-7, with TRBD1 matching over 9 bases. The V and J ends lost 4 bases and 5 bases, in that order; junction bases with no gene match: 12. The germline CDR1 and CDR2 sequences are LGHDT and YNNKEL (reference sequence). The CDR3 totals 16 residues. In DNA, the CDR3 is TGTGCCAGCAGCCTCTGGACAGGGGAGTACTTTAACGAGCAGTACTTC. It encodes CASSLWTGEYFNEQYF.

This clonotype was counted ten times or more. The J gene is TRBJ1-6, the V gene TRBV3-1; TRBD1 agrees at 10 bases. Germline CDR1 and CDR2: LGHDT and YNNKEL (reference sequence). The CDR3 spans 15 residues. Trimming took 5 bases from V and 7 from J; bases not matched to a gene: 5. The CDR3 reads CASSRGGQGNSPLHF. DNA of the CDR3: TGTGCCAGCAGCAGAGGGGGACAGGGGAATTCACCCCTCCACTTT.

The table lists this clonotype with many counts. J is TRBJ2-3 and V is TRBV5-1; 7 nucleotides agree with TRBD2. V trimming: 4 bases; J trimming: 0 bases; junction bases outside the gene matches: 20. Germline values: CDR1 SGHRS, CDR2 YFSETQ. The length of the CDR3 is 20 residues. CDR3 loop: CASSDGTAGVVGTSTDTQYF. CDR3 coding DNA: TGCGCCAGCAGCGACGGGACCGCGGGAGTTGTGGGAACTAGCACAGATACGCAGTATTTT.

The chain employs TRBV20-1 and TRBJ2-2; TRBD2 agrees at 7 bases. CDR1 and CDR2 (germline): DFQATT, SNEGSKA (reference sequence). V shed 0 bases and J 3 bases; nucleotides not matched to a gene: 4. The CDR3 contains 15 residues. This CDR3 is CSAREGGVDTGELFF. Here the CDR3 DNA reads TGCAGTGCTAGAGAGGGAGGGGTAGACACCGGGGAGCTGTTTTTT.

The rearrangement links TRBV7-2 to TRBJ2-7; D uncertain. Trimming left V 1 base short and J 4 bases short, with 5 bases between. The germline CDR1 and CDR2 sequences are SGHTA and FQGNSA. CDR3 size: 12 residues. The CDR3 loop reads CASSLVLYEQYF. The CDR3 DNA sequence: TGTGCCAGCAGCTTAGTGTTATACGAGCAGTACTTC. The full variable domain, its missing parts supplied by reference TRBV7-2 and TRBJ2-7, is GAGVSQSPSNKVTEKGKDVELRCDPISGHTALYWYRQSLGQGLEFLIYFQGNSAPDKSGLPSDRFSAERTGGSVSTLTIQRTQQEDSAVYLCASSLVLYEQYFGPGTRLTVT.

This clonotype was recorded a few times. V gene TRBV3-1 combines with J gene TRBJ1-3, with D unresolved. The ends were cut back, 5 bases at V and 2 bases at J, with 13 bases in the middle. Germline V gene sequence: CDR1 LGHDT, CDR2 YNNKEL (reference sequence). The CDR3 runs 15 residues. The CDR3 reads CASSTDSGPGNTIYF. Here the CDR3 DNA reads TGTGCCAGCAGCACCGACTCGGGCCCTGGAAACACCATATATTTT.

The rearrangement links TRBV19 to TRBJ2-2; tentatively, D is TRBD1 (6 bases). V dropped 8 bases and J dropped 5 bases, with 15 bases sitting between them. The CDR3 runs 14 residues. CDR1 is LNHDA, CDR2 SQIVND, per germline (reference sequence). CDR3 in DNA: TGTGCCAGTCATCAGGGGACGGGAACCGGGGAGCTGTTTTTT. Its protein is CASHQGTGTGELFF.

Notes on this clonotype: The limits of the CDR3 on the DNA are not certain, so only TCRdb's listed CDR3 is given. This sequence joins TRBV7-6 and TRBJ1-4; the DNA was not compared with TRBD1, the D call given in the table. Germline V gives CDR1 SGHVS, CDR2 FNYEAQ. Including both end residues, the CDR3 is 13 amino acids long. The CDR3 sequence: CASSPSGEKLFFF.

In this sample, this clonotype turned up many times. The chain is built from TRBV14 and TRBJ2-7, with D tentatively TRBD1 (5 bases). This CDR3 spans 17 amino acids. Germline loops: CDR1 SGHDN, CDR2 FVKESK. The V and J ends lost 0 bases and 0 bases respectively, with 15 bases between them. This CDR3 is CASSQELSPGYSYEQYF. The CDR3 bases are TGTGCCAGCAGCCAAGAGTTGAGCCCAGGGTACTCCTACGAGCAGTACTTC.